This is a list of T cell receptor beta chains from one sample in a study of blood T cell repertoires in COVID-19. Profiled with immunoSEQ multiplex PCR; TCRdb holds only in-frame clones, not every one. In the table there are roughly 150,000 clones, about 88% of which are singletons. What was sequenced was peripheral blood. Every receptor here comes from a woman in her forties or fifties with COVID-19, enrolled during active disease. Both conserved end residues are part of each CDR3. D genes are given only for firm matches. Size is stated for part of the rows, as once, few or many counts, or as a class when the clone is expanded.

clone_size: few; v_call: TRBV3-1/TRBV3-2; d_call: TRBD1; j_call: TRBJ1-2; cdr3_aa: CASSQGQGYGYTF; cdr3_nt: TGTGCCAGCAGCCAAGGACAGGGCTATGGCTACACCTTC
clone_size: NA; v_call: TRBV5-1; d_call: NA; j_call: TRBJ2-6; cdr3_aa: CASSEDSSGANVLTF; cdr3_nt: TGCGCCAGCAGTGAGGACTCCTCTGGGGCCAACGTCCTGACTTTC
clone_size: once; v_call: TRBV29-1; d_call: NA; j_call: TRBJ1-2; cdr3_aa: CSVDVLNYGYTF; cdr3_nt: TGCAGCGTTGACGTTCTAAACTATGGCTACACCTTC
clone_size: NA; v_call: TRBV27; d_call: NA; j_call: TRBJ2-5; cdr3_aa: CASSSTPKETQYF; cdr3_nt: TGTGCCAGCAGTAGTACTCCAAAAGAGACCCAGTACTTC
clone_size: NA; v_call: TRBV4-3; d_call: NA; j_call: TRBJ1-1; cdr3_aa: CASSQEFRQTNTEAFF; cdr3_nt: TGCGCCAGCAGCCAAGAATTTCGACAGACGAACACTGAAGCTTTCTTT
clone_size: NA; v_call: TRBV24-1; d_call: TRBD1; j_call: TRBJ1-1; cdr3_aa: CATSDFGQGAGAFF; cdr3_nt: TGTGCCACCAGTGATTTTGGACAGGGGGCAGGAGCTTTCTTT
clone_size: NA; v_call: TRBV4-1; d_call: TRBD1; j_call: TRBJ1-2; cdr3_aa: CASSQPPGQGGYGYTF; cdr3_nt: TGCGCCAGCAGCCAACCTCCGGGACAGGGTGGCTATGGCTACACCTTC
clone_size: NA; v_call: TRBV28; d_call: NA; j_call: TRBJ2-5; cdr3_aa: CASSSGQIQETQYF; cdr3_nt: TGTGCCAGCAGTTCAGGACAGATCCAAGAGACCCAGTACTTC
clone_size: NA; v_call: TRBV12-3/TRBV12-4; d_call: NA; j_call: TRBJ2-7; cdr3_aa: CASRSTLTLEQYF; cdr3_nt: TGTGCCAGCAGGTCAACTCTTACCCTCGAGCAGTACTTC
clone_size: NA; v_call: TRBV5-4; d_call: TRBD2; j_call: TRBJ2-7; cdr3_aa: CASSSAPWGLADYEQYF; cdr3_nt: TGTGCCAGCAGCTCAGCACCCTGGGGACTAGCGGACTACGAGCAGTACTTC
clone_size: NA; v_call: TRBV28; d_call: TRBD1; j_call: TRBJ1-6; cdr3_aa: CASRPSPGGPLHF; cdr3_nt: TGTGCCAGCAGACCCAGTCCAGGGGGACCCCTCCACTTT
clone_size: NA; v_call: TRBV18; d_call: TRBD1; j_call: TRBJ1-2; cdr3_aa: CASSHGTGNYGYTF; cdr3_nt: TGTGCCAGCTCACACGGGACAGGGAACTATGGCTACACCTTC
clone_size: NA; v_call: TRBV18; d_call: NA; j_call: TRBJ1-6; cdr3_aa: CASSTDSVRGPLHF; cdr3_nt: TGTGCCAGCTCGACGGACAGTGTTAGAGGACCCCTCCACTTT
clone_size: NA; v_call: TRBV4-3; d_call: TRBD1; j_call: TRBJ1-1; cdr3_aa: CASSQEQIQGDKAFF; cdr3_nt: TGCGCCAGCAGCCAAGAGCAAATACAGGGGGATAAGGCTTTCTTT
clone_size: NA; v_call: TRBV7-9; d_call: TRBD1; j_call: TRBJ2-7; cdr3_aa: CASSYQGARYEQYF; cdr3_nt: TGTGCCAGCAGCTATCAGGGGGCGCGGTACGAGCAGTACTTC
clone_size: NA; v_call: TRBV7-2; d_call: TRBD1; j_call: TRBJ1-1; cdr3_aa: CASSFITGTGALVAFF; cdr3_nt: TGTGCCAGCAGCTTTATAACGGGGACAGGGGCCCTGGTTGCTTTCTTT
clone_size: NA; v_call: TRBV27; d_call: TRBD1; j_call: TRBJ2-7; cdr3_aa: CASSRQGAYEQYF; cdr3_nt: TGTGCCAGCAGCCGGCAGGGGGCCTACGAGCAGTACTTC
clone_size: NA; v_call: TRBV18; d_call: TRBD2; j_call: TRBJ2-1; cdr3_aa: CASSPSGTIYNEQFF; cdr3_nt: TGTGCCAGCTCACCATCCGGGACTATCTACAATGAGCAGTTCTTC
clone_size: NA; v_call: TRBV7-3; d_call: TRBD2; j_call: TRBJ2-2; cdr3_aa: CASSLTAGGPRTGELFF; cdr3_nt: TGTGCCAGCAGCTTAACAGCGGGGGGGCCGCGGACCGGGGAGCTGTTTTTT
clone_size: once; v_call: TRBV2; d_call: NA; j_call: TRBJ1-1; cdr3_aa: CASSDWGDPEAFF; cdr3_nt: TGTGCCAGCAGTGATTGGGGGGACCCCGAAGCTTTCTTT
clone_size: NA; v_call: TRBV30; d_call: TRBD1; j_call: TRBJ1-2; cdr3_aa: CAWRTGTGTYGYTF; cdr3_nt: TGTGCCTGGAGAACCGGGACAGGGACCTATGGCTACACCTTC
clone_size: NA; v_call: TRBV4-3; d_call: NA; j_call: TRBJ2-3; cdr3_aa: CASSQGLRGGSTDTQYF; cdr3_nt: TGCGCCAGCAGCCAAGGGTTGCGGGGAGGAAGCACAGATACGCAGTATTTT
clone_size: NA; v_call: TRBV2; d_call: NA; j_call: TRBJ1-4; cdr3_aa: CASTERGDVEKLFF; cdr3_nt: TGTGCCAGCACCGAGCGGGGGGATGTTGAAAAACTGTTTTTT
clone_size: NA; v_call: TRBV6-6; d_call: TRBD1; j_call: TRBJ2-7; cdr3_aa: CASSPGQGAVGTYEQYF; cdr3_nt: TGTGCCAGCAGTCCAGGACAGGGGGCCGTCGGGACCTACGAGCAGTACTTC
clone_size: NA; v_call: TRBV18; d_call: TRBD1; j_call: TRBJ2-5; cdr3_aa: CASSPTGTVVVETQYF; cdr3_nt: TGTGCCAGCTCACCAACCGGGACAGTCGTTGTGGAGACCCAGTACTTC
clone_size: NA; v_call: TRBV19; d_call: TRBD1; j_call: TRBJ1-2; cdr3_aa: CASIRRTGGPGYTF; cdr3_nt: TGTGCCAGCATCCGTAGGACAGGGGGCCCTGGCTACACCTTC
clone_size: NA; v_call: TRBV10-1; d_call: NA; j_call: TRBJ1-1; cdr3_aa: CASSVGFGDEAFF; cdr3_nt: TGCGCCAGCAGTGTTGGCTTTGGTGATGAAGCTTTCTTT
clone_size: few; v_call: TRBV10-3; d_call: TRBD2; j_call: TRBJ2-7; cdr3_aa: CAISESSGGGHEQYF; cdr3_nt: TGTGCCATCAGTGAGTCTAGCGGGGGCGGACACGAGCAGTACTTC
clone_size: NA; v_call: TRBV6-5; d_call: TRBD2; j_call: TRBJ2-2; cdr3_aa: CASRDSGGRTGELFF; cdr3_nt: TGTGCCAGCAGAGATAGCGGGGGCAGGACCGGGGAGCTGTTTTTT
clone_size: NA; v_call: TRBV5-1; d_call: NA; j_call: TRBJ2-3; cdr3_aa: CASSLISGSTDTQYF; cdr3_nt: TGCGCCAGCAGCTTGATCAGCGGAAGCACAGATACGCAGTATTTT
clone_size: few; v_call: TRBV19; d_call: NA; j_call: TRBJ2-1; cdr3_aa: CASSQNSVYNEQFF; cdr3_nt: TGTGCCAGTAGTCAAAATTCGGTTTACAATGAGCAGTTCTTC
clone_size: once; v_call: TRBV4-3; d_call: NA; j_call: TRBJ2-7; cdr3_aa: CASSPLYLGGAGDEQYF; cdr3_nt: TGCGCCAGCAGCCCCTTATACCTCGGGGGAGCCGGGGACGAGCAGTACTTC
clone_size: NA; v_call: TRBV6-2/TRBV6-3; d_call: NA; j_call: TRBJ2-7; cdr3_aa: CASSSHGGGLYEQYF; cdr3_nt: TGTGCCAGCAGTTCCCATGGGGGGGGCTTATACGAGCAGTACTTC
clone_size: few; v_call: TRBV28; d_call: TRBD1; j_call: TRBJ1-2; cdr3_aa: CASRPATGGLSGYTF; cdr3_nt: TGTGCCAGCAGACCCGCGACAGGGGGCTTGAGTGGCTACACCTTC
clone_size: NA; v_call: TRBV3-1/TRBV3-2; d_call: NA; j_call: TRBJ2-3; cdr3_aa: CASSQENRFPDTQYF; cdr3_nt: TGTGCCAGCAGCCAAGAAAACAGGTTTCCAGATACGCAGTATTTT
clone_size: few; v_call: TRBV9; d_call: NA; j_call: TRBJ1-3; cdr3_aa: CASSNTRHPRTGNTIYF; cdr3_nt: TGTGCCAGCAGCAACACCCGACACCCAAGAACTGGAAACACCATATATTTT
clone_size: NA; v_call: TRBV27; d_call: TRBD1; j_call: TRBJ1-2; cdr3_aa: CASSSQGGGYGYTF; cdr3_nt: TGTGCCAGCAGTTCCCAGGGGGGCGGCTATGGCTACACCTTC
clone_size: NA; v_call: TRBV2; d_call: NA; j_call: TRBJ1-4; cdr3_aa: CASSVSGQASGKLFF; cdr3_nt: TGTGCCAGCAGTGTGAGTGGGCAGGCAAGTGGAAAACTGTTTTTT
clone_size: once; v_call: TRBV11-2; d_call: NA; j_call: TRBJ2-3; cdr3_aa: CASSSSRGLFTDTQYF; cdr3_nt: TGTGCCAGCAGCAGCTCGCGGGGGCTTTTCACAGATACGCAGTATTTT
clone_size: NA; v_call: TRBV6-1; d_call: TRBD1; j_call: TRBJ2-7; cdr3_aa: CASSEALGQGYEQYF; cdr3_nt: TGTGCCAGCAGTGAAGCCCTCGGACAGGGCTACGAGCAGTACTTC
clone_size: few; v_call: TRBV2; d_call: TRBD2; j_call: TRBJ2-7; cdr3_aa: CASSESGGTYEQYF; cdr3_nt: TGTGCCAGCAGTGAGAGCGGGGGTACCTACGAGCAGTACTTC
clone_size: NA; v_call: TRBV11-1; d_call: NA; j_call: TRBJ1-4; cdr3_aa: CASSLGGGTNEKLFF; cdr3_nt: TGTGCCAGCAGCTTAGGAGGAGGGACTAATGAAAAACTGTTTTTT
clone_size: NA; v_call: TRBV20-1; d_call: NA; j_call: TRBJ2-7; cdr3_aa: CSASGSVSGEQYF; cdr3_nt: TGCAGTGCTAGTGGGAGCGTAAGTGGCGAGCAGTACTTC
clone_size: NA; v_call: TRBV20-1; d_call: NA; j_call: TRBJ2-7; cdr3_aa: CSGQGTYEQYF; cdr3_nt: TGCAGTGGTCAGGGGACCTACGAGCAGTACTTC
clone_size: NA; v_call: TRBV9; d_call: TRBD2; j_call: TRBJ2-7; cdr3_aa: CASSVGTSANYEQYF; cdr3_nt: TGTGCCAGCAGCGTAGGAACTAGCGCTAACTACGAGCAGTACTTC
clone_size: NA; v_call: TRBV7-2; d_call: TRBD2; j_call: TRBJ2-7; cdr3_aa: CASSLAGLYSYEQYF; cdr3_nt: TGTGCCAGCAGCTTAGCGGGACTATACTCCTACGAGCAGTACTTC
clone_size: NA; v_call: TRBV6-1; d_call: TRBD1; j_call: TRBJ1-4; cdr3_aa: CASSDTGGGGEKLFF; cdr3_nt: TGTGCCAGCAGTGACACAGGGGGCGGCGGTGAAAAACTGTTTTTT
clone_size: NA; v_call: TRBV30; d_call: NA; j_call: TRBJ1-2; cdr3_aa: CAWSGRVGGYTF; cdr3_nt: TGTGCCTGGAGTGGGAGGGTCGGTGGCTACACCTTC
clone_size: NA; v_call: TRBV4-1; d_call: NA; j_call: TRBJ1-5; cdr3_aa: CASSQDGAMISNQPQHF; cdr3_nt: TGCGCCAGCAGCCAAGATGGGGCTATGATTAGCAATCAGCCCCAGCATTTT
clone_size: NA; v_call: TRBV10-3; d_call: NA; j_call: TRBJ2-3; cdr3_aa: CAISRTEHTDTQYF; cdr3_nt: TGTGCCATCAGTAGAACGGAGCACACAGATACGCAGTATTTT
clone_size: NA; v_call: TRBV5-1; d_call: TRBD2; j_call: TRBJ2-1; cdr3_aa: CASSLLAGGLDEQFF; cdr3_nt: TGCGCCAGCAGCTTACTAGCGGGGGGCCTCGATGAGCAGTTCTTC
clone_size: NA; v_call: TRBV6-5; d_call: TRBD2; j_call: TRBJ2-1; cdr3_aa: CASSYSWGGNEQFF; cdr3_nt: TGTGCCAGCAGTTACTCGTGGGGGGGGAATGAGCAGTTCTTC
clone_size: NA; v_call: TRBV4-1; d_call: NA; j_call: TRBJ1-1; cdr3_aa: CASRSTFSGTEAFF; cdr3_nt: TGCGCCAGCAGATCCACCTTTTCGGGAACTGAAGCTTTCTTT
clone_size: NA; v_call: TRBV4-2; d_call: NA; j_call: TRBJ2-7; cdr3_aa: CASSQDGHTEQYF; cdr3_nt: TGTGCCAGCAGCCAAGACGGACATACCGAGCAGTACTTC
clone_size: few; v_call: TRBV5-1; d_call: NA; j_call: TRBJ1-2; cdr3_aa: CASSDGGAIRGYTF; cdr3_nt: TGCGCCAGCTCGGACGGGGGGGCAATAAGAGGCTACACCTTC
clone_size: NA; v_call: TRBV19; d_call: NA; j_call: TRBJ1-2; cdr3_aa: CASSIGPGPNGDYGYTF; cdr3_nt: TGTGCCAGTAGTATTGGGCCAGGCCCAAACGGGGACTATGGCTACACCTTC
clone_size: NA; v_call: TRBV5-4; d_call: NA; j_call: TRBJ1-3; cdr3_aa: CASSLDSSGNTIYF; cdr3_nt: TGTGCCAGCAGCTTGGACAGCTCTGGAAACACCATATATTTT
clone_size: NA; v_call: TRBV11-2; d_call: TRBD1; j_call: TRBJ1-2; cdr3_aa: CASSLTGTDGYTF; cdr3_nt: TGTGCCAGCAGCCTTACGGGGACAGACGGCTACACCTTC